This T cell receptor beta chain comes out of a study of CD8 T cells in Susac syndrome. Concerning this clonotype: Its antigen is not identified.

Sequencing of TCR beta was performed on blood CD8+ T cells and on blood CD4+ T cells. Purification of the CD8+ and CD4+ T cells relied on negative isolation, and TEMRA cells underwent FACS enrichment. RNA was extracted with the RNeasy kit, and a quantity of about 0.45 to 1 ug was reverse transcribed using random hexamers. An immunoSEQ multiplex PCR amplified TCR beta CDR3 over 54 Vbeta and 13 Jbeta. TCRdb redid the calling of the immunoSEQ multiplex PCR reads with MiXCR, one entry per CDR3 protein. This table holds approximately 19,000 distinct CDR3 sequences, about 95% found once. Points from the study as a whole: That the number of individuals in its TCR sequencing and HLA analysis was relatively small was acknowledged by the study.

Germline trimming cut 2 bases from V and 7 bases from J; bases unmatched to any gene: 9. CDR1 SNHLY and CDR2 FYNNEI come from the germline V gene. The CDR3 is made up of 16 amino acids. This sequence joins TRBV2 and TRBJ2-1, with 9 bases aligning to TRBD2. The sequenced sample consisted of CD8+ T cells from PBMCs. This sequence was found in a human donor in good health. Written as DNA, the CDR3 is TGTGCCAGCAGTGAAAAGGTCCTAGCGGGGTCGAATGAGCAGTTCTTC. This encodes CASSEKVLAGSNEQFF.